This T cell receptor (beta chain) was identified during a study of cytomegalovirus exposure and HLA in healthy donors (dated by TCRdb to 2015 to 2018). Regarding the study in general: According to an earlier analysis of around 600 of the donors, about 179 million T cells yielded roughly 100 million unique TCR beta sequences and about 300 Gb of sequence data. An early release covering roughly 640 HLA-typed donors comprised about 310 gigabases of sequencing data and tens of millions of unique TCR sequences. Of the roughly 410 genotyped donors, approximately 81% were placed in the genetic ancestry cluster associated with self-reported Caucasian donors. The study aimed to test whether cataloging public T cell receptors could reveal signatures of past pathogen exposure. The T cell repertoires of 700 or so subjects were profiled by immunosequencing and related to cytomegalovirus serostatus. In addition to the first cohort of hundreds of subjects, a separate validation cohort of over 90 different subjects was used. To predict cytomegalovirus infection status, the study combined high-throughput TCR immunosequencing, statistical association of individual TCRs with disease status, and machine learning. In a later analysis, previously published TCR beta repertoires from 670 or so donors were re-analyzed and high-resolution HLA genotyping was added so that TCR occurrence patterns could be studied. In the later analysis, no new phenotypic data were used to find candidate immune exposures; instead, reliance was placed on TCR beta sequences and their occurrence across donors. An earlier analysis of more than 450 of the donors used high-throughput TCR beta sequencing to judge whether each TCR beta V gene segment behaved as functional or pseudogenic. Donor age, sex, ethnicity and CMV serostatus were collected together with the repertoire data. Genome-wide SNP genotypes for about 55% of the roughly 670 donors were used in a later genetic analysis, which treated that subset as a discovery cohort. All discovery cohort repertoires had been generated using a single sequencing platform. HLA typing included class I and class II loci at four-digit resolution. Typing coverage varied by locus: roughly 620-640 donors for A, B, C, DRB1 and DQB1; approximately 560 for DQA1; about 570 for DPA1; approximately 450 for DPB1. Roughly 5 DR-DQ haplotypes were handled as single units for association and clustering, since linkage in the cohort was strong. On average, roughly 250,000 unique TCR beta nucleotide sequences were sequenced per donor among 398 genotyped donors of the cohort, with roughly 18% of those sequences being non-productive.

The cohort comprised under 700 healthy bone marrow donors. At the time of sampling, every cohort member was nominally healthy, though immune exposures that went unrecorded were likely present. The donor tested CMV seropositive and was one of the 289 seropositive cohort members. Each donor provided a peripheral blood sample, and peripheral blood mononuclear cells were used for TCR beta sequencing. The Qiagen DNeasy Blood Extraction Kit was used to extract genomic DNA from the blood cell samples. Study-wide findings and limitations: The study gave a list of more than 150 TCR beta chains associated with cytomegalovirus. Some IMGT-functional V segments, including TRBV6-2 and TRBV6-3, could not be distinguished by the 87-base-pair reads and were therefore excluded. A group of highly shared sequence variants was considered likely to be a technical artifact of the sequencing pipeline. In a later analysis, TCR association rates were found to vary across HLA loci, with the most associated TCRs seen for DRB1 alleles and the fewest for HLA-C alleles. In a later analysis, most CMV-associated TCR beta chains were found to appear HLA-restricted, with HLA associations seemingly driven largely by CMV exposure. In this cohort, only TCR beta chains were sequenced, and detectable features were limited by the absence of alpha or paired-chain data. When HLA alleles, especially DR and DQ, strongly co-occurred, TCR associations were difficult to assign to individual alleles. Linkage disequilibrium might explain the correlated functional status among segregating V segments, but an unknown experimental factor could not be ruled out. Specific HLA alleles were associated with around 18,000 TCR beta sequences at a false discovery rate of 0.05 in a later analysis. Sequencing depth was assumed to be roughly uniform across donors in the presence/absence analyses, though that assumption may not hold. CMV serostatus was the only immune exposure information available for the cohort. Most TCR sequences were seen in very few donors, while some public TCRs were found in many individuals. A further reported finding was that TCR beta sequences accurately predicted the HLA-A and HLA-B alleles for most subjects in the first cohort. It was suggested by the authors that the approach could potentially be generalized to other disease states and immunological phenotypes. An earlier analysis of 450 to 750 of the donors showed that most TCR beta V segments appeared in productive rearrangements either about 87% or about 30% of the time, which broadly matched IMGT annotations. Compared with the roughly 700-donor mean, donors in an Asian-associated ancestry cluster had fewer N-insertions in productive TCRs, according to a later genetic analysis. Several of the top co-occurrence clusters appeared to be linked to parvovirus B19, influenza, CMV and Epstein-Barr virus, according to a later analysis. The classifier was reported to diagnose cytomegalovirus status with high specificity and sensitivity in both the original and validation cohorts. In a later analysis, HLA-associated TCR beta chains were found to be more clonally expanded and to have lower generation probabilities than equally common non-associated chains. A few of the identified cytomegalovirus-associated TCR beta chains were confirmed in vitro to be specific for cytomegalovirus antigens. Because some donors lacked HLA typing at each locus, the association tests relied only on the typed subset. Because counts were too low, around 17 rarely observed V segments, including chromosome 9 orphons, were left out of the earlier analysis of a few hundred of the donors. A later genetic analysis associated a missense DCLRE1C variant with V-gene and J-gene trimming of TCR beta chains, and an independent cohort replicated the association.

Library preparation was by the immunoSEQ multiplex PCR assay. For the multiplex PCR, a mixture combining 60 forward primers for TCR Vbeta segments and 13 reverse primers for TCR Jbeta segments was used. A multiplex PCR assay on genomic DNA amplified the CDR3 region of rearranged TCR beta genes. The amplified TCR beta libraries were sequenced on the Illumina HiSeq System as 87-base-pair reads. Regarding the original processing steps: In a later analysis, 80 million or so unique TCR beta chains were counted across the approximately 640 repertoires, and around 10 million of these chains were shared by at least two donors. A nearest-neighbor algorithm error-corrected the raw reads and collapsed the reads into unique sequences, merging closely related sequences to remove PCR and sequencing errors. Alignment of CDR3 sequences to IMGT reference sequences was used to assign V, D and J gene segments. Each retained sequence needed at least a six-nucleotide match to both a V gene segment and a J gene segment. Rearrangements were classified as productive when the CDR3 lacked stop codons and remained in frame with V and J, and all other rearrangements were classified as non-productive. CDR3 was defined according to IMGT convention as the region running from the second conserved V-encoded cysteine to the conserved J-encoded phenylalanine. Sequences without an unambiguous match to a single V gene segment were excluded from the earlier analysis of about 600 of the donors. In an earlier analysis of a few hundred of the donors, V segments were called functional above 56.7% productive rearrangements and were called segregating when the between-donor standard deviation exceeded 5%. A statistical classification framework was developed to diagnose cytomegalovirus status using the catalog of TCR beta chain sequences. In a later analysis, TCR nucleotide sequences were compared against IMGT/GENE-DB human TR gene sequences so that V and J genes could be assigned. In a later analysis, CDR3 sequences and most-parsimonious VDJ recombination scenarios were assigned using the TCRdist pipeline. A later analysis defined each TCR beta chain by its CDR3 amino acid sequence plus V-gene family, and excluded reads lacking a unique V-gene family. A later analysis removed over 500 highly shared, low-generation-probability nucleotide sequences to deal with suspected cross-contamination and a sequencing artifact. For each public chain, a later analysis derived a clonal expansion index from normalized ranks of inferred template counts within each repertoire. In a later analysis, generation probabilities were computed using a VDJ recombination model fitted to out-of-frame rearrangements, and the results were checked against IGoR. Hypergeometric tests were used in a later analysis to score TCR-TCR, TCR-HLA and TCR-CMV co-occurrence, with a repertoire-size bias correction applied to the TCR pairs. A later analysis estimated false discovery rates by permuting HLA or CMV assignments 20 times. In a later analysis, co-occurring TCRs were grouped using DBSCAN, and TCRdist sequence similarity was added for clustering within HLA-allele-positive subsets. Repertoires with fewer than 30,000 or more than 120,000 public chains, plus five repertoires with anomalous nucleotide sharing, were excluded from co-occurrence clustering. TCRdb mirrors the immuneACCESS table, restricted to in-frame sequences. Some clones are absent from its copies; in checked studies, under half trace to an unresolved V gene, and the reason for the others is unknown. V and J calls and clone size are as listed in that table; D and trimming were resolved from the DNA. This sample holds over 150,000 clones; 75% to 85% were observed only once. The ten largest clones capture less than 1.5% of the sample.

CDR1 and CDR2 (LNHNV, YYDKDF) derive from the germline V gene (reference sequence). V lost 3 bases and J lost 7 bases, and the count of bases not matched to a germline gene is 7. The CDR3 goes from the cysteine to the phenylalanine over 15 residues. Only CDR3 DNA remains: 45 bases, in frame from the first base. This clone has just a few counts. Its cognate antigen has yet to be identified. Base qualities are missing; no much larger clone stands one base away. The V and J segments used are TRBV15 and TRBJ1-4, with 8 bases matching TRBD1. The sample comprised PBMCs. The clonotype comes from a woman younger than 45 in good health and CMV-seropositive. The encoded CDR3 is CATSRGVGTGEKLFF. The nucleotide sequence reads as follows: TGTGCCACCAGCAGGGGGGTGGGGACAGGTGAAAAACTGTTTTTT.